These 29 T cell receptor beta chains were sequenced from one sample in a study of blood T cells in healthy people across ages. Primers used in a second PCR of roughly 6 to 12 cycles were a sample-barcoded 5' primer and a J-beta primer mix. MiXCR, run by TCRdb on the 5' RACE reads, gives a single entry per CDR3 protein. Of almost 1 million distinct CDR3 sequences in the sample, approximately 50% are singletons; the top ten hold 20% to 25%. The sample comprised blood. The receptors derive from a woman in her sixties in good health.

The sample holds a few counts of this clonotype. The genes are TRBV29-1 and TRBJ2-3; 8 nucleotides line up with TRBD1. The J segment lost 0 bases and the V segment lost 6 bases, leaving 5 bases of the junction unmatched. The CDR3 consists of 14 residues. CDR1 and CDR2 from the germline V gene are SQVTM and ANQGSEA. CDR3: CSVTGQGSTDTQYF. As DNA, the CDR3 is TGCAGCGTAACAGGACAGGGAAGCACAGATACGCAGTATTTT.

This clonotype turned up a few times. V gene TRBV7-2 combines with J gene TRBJ2-3; D is undetermined. Looked up from germline, CDR1 is SGHTA and CDR2 is FQGNSA. This CDR3 has 13 residues. The germline V and J ends were trimmed by 6 bases and 2 bases, with 9 bases remaining between them. CDR3 nucleotides: TGTGCCAGCAGTGTCCAGAACACAGATACGCAGTATTTT. Residues: CASSVQNTDTQYF.

The chain has TRBV12-3 or TRBV12-4 and TRBJ2-5, with 13 bases that match TRBD2. Losses at the gene ends were 6 bases for V and 4 bases for J; bases not matched to a gene: 8. The CDR3 totals 16 residues. The CDR3 sequence is CASSIGGTSGTETQYF. CDR3 sequence (DNA): TGTGCCAGCAGCATAGGGGGGACTAGCGGGACAGAGACCCAGTACTTC.

The chain joins TRBV29-1 to TRBJ2-4; 7 bases map to TRBD1. Germline CDR1 is SQVTM and CDR2 is ANQGSEA. CDR3 size: 15 residues. J was trimmed by 0 bases and V by 6 bases; bases with no gene match: 8. This chain's CDR3 is CSVVPGQLAKNIQYF. The DNA for the CDR3 is TGCAGCGTGGTCCCGGGACAGCTAGCCAAAAACATTCAGTACTTC. The full variable domain, its missing parts supplied by reference TRBV29-1 and TRBJ2-4, is SAVISQKPSRDICQRGTSLTIQCQVDSQVTMMFWYRQQPGQSLTLIATANQGSEATYESGFVIDKFPISRPNLTFSTLTVSNMSPEDSSIYLCSVVPGQLAKNIQYFGAGTRLSVL.

This clonotype was detected only a few times. V is TRBV20-1 and J is TRBJ1-1; 8 positions agree with TRBD1. V lost 5 bases and J lost 5; bases outside the gene matches: 10. CDR1 and CDR2 (germline): DFQATT, SNEGSKA (reference sequence). The CDR3 runs 14 residues. CDR3 DNA sequence: TGCAGTGCTTCGCGGACAGGGAGGGTAACTGAAGCTTTCTTT. The encoded protein is CSASRTGRVTEAFF.

CDR3 residues: CASRSGGLNYGYTF. The CDR3 DNA reads as TGTGCCAGCAGGTCGGGGGGGTTAAACTATGGCTACACCTTC. The V gene is TRBV28, the J gene TRBJ1-2; tentatively, D is TRBD1 (5 bases). Trimming shortened V by 6 bases and J by 2 bases, and 13 bases separated the two germline ends. Germline assignment: CDR1 MDHEN and CDR2 SYDVKM. The CDR3 length is 14 residues.

This clonotype was picked up one time. The genes are TRBV4-2 and TRBJ2-5, with 9 positions matching TRBD2. V trimming: 1 base; J trimming: 1 base; junction bases outside the gene matches: 4. The CDR3 contains 16 residues. Germline lookup yields CDR1 LGHNA and CDR2 YNFKEQ. CDR3 nucleotide sequence: TGTGCCAGCAGCCAAGGGAGCGGGAGGTTCCAAGAGACCCAGTACTTC. As protein: CASSQGSGRFQETQYF.

This clonotype was detected once. This sequence joins TRBV6-2 or TRBV6-3 and TRBJ2-7; TRBD1 is a possible D gene (6 bases). Per germline, CDR1 MNHEY and CDR2 SVGEGT. V was cut by 7 bases and J by 4 bases, with 20 bases left in between. This CDR3 is built from 15 residues. The CDR3 DNA reads TGTGCCAGCACCCTATTCGGGCAGGGGCAATACGAGCAGTACTTC. It yields the protein CASTLFGQGQYEQYF.

The chain recombines TRBV14 with TRBJ2-1; the D call may be TRBD1 or TRBD2 (5 bases each). Trimming removed 3 bases from V and 9 bases from J, with 9 bases in between. The CDR3 is made up of 12 amino acids. From germline, CDR1 is SGHDN and CDR2 FVKESK. The chain's CDR3 is CASSHSGSEQFF. The CDR3 nucleotides are TGTGCCAGCAGCCATTCAGGGAGTGAGCAGTTCTTC. The complete variable domain, with remaining parts taken from reference TRBV14 and TRBJ2-1, reads EAGVTQFPSHSVIEKGQTVTLRCDPISGHDNLYWYRRVMGKEIKFLLHFVKESKQDESGMPNNRFLAERTGGTYSTLKVQPAELEDSGVYFCASSHSGSEQFFGPGTRLTVL.

The rearrangement uses TRBV7-2 and TRBJ1-1, with a possible D match to TRBD1 (6 bases). Germline-derived CDR1 and CDR2 are SGHTA and FQGNSA. The CDR3 totals 14 residues. Trimming cost V 5 bases and J 7 bases, with 17 bases left between them. The CDR3 sequence is CASSPYPQGIEAFF. As DNA, the CDR3 is TGTGCCAGCAGCCCCTACCCCCAGGGGATTGAAGCTTTCTTT.

The V and J genes are TRBV13 and TRBJ2-4; 7 nucleotides match TRBD2. The DNA end favors TRBJ2-5, so the J call may be wrong. Germline CDR1 PRHDT, CDR2 FYEKMQ (reference sequence). The CDR3 runs 17 residues. The CDR3 is CASSLFTGTGGQETQYF. In nucleotides, the CDR3 is TGTGCCAGCAGCTTATTTACCGGGACGGGAGGCCAAGAGACCCAGTACTTC.

In this sample, this clonotype turned up many times. The V gene is TRBV7-9, the J gene TRBJ2-3; 8 nucleotides agree with TRBD1. This CDR3 is 15 amino acids long. Germline V gives CDR1 SEHNR, CDR2 FQNEAQ (reference sequence). V was clipped by 5 bases and J by 2 bases; unmatched bases: 6. CDR3 in amino acids: CASSTRTGLTDTQYF. In nucleotides, the CDR3 is TGTGCCAGCAGCACCCGGACAGGGCTCACAGATACGCAGTATTTT.

This clonotype was observed a single time. V and J are TRBV21-1 and TRBJ2-5; the D call of TRBD1 is as the table states it, not checked on the DNA. The J call may be in error: the DNA end matches TRBJ2-7 better. TRBV21-1 is a pseudogene locus. The CDR3 contains 15 residues. The DNA for the CDR3 is TGTGCCAGCAGCACACCGGGACGGGGGCTATACGAGCAGTACTTC. This translates into CASSTPGRGLYEQYF.

The chain couples TRBV4-3 to TRBJ2-1, with 9 nucleotides matching TRBD2. The germline V gene has CDR1 LGHNA and CDR2 YSLEER. The CDR3 is 15 amino acids. Losses at the gene ends were 0 bases for V and 8 bases for J; bases not matched to a gene: 5. The CDR3 DNA reads as TGCGCCAGCAGCCAAGAGCGGGAGGGCCGCGATGAGCAGTTCTTC. This codes for CASSQEREGRDEQFF.

This clonotype was seen a single time. The CDR3 spells CSARKLVGGRALGYNEQFF. The CDR3 nucleotides are TGCAGTGCTAGAAAATTGGTCGGCGGGAGGGCCCTCGGGTACAATGAGCAGTTCTTC. The chain couples TRBV20-1 to TRBJ2-1; TRBD2 aligns across 9 bases. The V gene's germline CDR1 is DFQATT and CDR2 SNEGSKA (reference sequence). V lost 2 bases, J lost 4 bases, and 18 bases stayed unmatched. CDR3 length: 19 amino acids.

V is TRBV5-1 and J is TRBJ2-3; D assignment may be TRBD1 or TRBD2 (5 bases each). The V and J ends lost 2 bases and 6 bases respectively, with 16 bases between them. From germline, CDR1 is SGHRS and CDR2 YFSETQ. This CDR3 has 15 residues. The CDR3 sequence is CASSLRWGSEDTQYF. In DNA form, the CDR3 reads TGCGCCAGCAGCTTACGGTGGGGGAGTGAGGATACGCAGTATTTT.

This clonotype has ten or more counts. This chain links TRBV4-1 with TRBJ2-7; D is unclear. V was clipped by 0 bases and J by 3 bases, with 3 bases between them. CDR3 length equals 12 residues. Germline V gene sequence: CDR1 MGHRA, CDR2 YSYEKL. As DNA, the CDR3 is TGCGCCAGCAGCCAAGATTTCTACGAGCAGTACTTC. It is translated as CASSQDFYEQYF.

The chain joins TRBV12-3 or TRBV12-4 to TRBJ2-5, with a possible D match to TRBD1 (5 bases). The J call is in doubt because the DNA end fits TRBJ2-7 better. This CDR3 is 14 amino acids long. The CDR3 region is CASQGAAASYEQYF. In DNA form, the CDR3 reads TGTGCCAGCCAAGGGGCCGCAGCCTCCTACGAGCAGTACTTC.

The chain employs TRBV6-2 or TRBV6-3 and TRBJ2-7; TRBD2 might be the D (5 bases). CDR1 and CDR2 (germline): MNHEY, SVGEGT. The CDR3 runs 12 residues. Trimming stripped 2 bases from V and 5 bases from J, with 7 bases between. CDR3 bases: TGTGCCAGCAGTTACAGGGAGCACGAGCAGTACTTC. It yields the protein CASSYREHEQYF.

The chain couples TRBV6-5 to TRBJ2-7, with D unresolved. The ends were cut back, 8 bases at V and 1 base at J, with 15 bases in the middle. The germline V gene encodes CDR1 MNHEY and CDR2 SVGAGI. The length of the CDR3 is 14 residues. The CDR3 here is CASRNQLSSYEQYF. The DNA of the CDR3 is TGTGCCAGCCGCAACCAGTTATCATCCTACGAGCAGTACTTC.

The chain employs TRBV11-2 and TRBJ1-1; TRBD1 agrees at 10 bases. The CDR3 is 21 amino acids. Germline CDR1 SGHAT, CDR2 FQNNGV. V dropped 4 bases and J dropped 0; count of bases not matched to a gene: 20. The CDR3 loop is CASSSRNDRGPKAGMNTEAFF. The CDR3 DNA reads TGTGCCAGCAGCTCCCGTAACGACAGGGGGCCCAAGGCGGGGATGAACACTGAAGCTTTCTTT.

The rearrangement uses TRBV28 and TRBJ2-7, with TRBD1 identical over 8 bases. The CDR3 is 14 amino acids. Looked up from germline, CDR1 is MDHEN and CDR2 is SYDVKM. V trimming: 0 bases; J trimming: 6 bases; junction bases outside the gene matches: 4. This CDR3 is CASSLWQGAREQYF. Written as DNA, the CDR3 is TGTGCCAGCAGTTTATGGCAGGGGGCGCGCGAGCAGTACTTC.

This clonotype has just a few counts. This sequence joins TRBV5-1 and TRBJ2-5; 11 nucleotides match TRBD2. This CDR3 has 16 residues. V was clipped by 4 bases and J by 2 bases; unmatched bases: 7. CDR1 is SGHRS and CDR2 is YFSETQ in the germline V gene. CDR3: CASSHTSGSIQETQYF. CDR3 sequence (DNA): TGCGCCAGCAGCCACACTAGCGGGAGTATTCAAGAGACCCAGTACTTC. Combining the CDR3 with reference TRBV5-1 and TRBJ2-5 gives the whole variable domain KAGVTQTPRYLIKTRGQQVTLSCSPISGHRSVSWYQQTPGQGLQFLFEYFSETQRNKGNFPGRFSGRQFSNSRSEMNVSTLELGDSALYLCASSHTSGSIQETQYFGPGTRLLVL.

This clonotype has just a few counts. The chain recombines TRBV27 with TRBJ1-2; perhaps TRBD1 as D (5 bases). Per the germline V gene, CDR1 is MNHEY and CDR2 is SMNVEV (reference sequence). The V and J ends lost 6 bases and 0 bases respectively, with 14 bases between them. This CDR3 has 15 amino acids. The CDR3 bases are TGTGCCAGCAGAGCACAGGCGCTCGCTAACTATGGCTACACCTTC. Translation: CASRAQALANYGYTF.

This clonotype was counted a few times. This chain connects TRBV6-2 or TRBV6-3 to TRBJ2-1; D ambiguous. The CDR3 covers 14 residues. V was cut by 4 bases and J by 0 bases, with 7 bases left in between. The germline V gene encodes CDR1 MNHEY and CDR2 SVGEGT. The CDR3 sequence is CASSLMSSYNEQFF. DNA of the CDR3: TGTGCCAGCAGTTTAATGAGCTCCTACAATGAGCAGTTCTTC.

V is TRBV7-3 and J is TRBJ2-3; 10 bases align to TRBD2. V lost 2 bases, J lost 2 bases, and 4 bases stayed unmatched. In germline, CDR1 is SGHTA, CDR2 FQGTGA. The CDR3 spans 16 residues. CDR3 in DNA: TGTGCCAGCAGCTTAGGCGGGACTAGCGCCACAGATACGCAGTATTTT. Translating gives CASSLGGTSATDTQYF.

V gene TRBV5-1 combines with J gene TRBJ2-3; possibly TRBD2 for D (5 bases). The V end lost 6 bases, the J end lost 0 bases, and 11 bases lay between the germline ends. The germline CDR1 and CDR2 sequences are SGHRS and YFSETQ. This CDR3 is 14 amino acids long. The CDR3 coding sequence is TGCGCCAGCAAGACTATCACTAGCACAGATACGCAGTATTTT. This codes for CASKTITSTDTQYF.

The sample holds many counts of this clonotype. The chain is built from TRBV7-7 and TRBJ2-3; D unresolved. Germline V gives CDR1 SSHAT, CDR2 FNYEAQ (reference sequence). The CDR3 is 14 residues long. Trimming shortened V by 2 bases and J by 1 base, and 7 bases separated the two germline ends. CDR3 loop: CASSLNPGTDTQYF. DNA of the CDR3: TGTGCCAGCAGCTTAAATCCGGGCACAGATACGCAGTATTTT.

In this sample, this clonotype turned up a few times. The J gene is TRBJ2-2, the V gene TRBV6-2 or TRBV6-3, with 15 bases fitting TRBD2. V was pared by 2 bases and J by 4 bases, with 5 bases of the junction left unmatched. CDR3 length: 18 residues. From germline, CDR1 is MNHEY and CDR2 SVGEGT. CDR3 protein: CASSYPGLAGGVTGELFF. The DNA for the CDR3 is TGTGCCAGCAGTTACCCGGGACTAGCGGGAGGAGTCACCGGGGAGCTGTTTTTT.